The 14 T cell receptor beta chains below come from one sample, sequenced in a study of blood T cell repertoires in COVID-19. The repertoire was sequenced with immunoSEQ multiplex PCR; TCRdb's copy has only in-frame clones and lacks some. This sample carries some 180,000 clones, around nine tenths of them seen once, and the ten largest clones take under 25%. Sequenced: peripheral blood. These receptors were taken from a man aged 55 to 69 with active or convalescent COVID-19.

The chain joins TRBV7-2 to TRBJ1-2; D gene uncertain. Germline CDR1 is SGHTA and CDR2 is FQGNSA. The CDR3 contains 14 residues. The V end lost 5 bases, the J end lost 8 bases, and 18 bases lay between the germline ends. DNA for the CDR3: TGTGCCAGCAGCCCTCAAAGGGAGGGTGTGGGCTACACCTTC. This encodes CASSPQREGVGYTF.

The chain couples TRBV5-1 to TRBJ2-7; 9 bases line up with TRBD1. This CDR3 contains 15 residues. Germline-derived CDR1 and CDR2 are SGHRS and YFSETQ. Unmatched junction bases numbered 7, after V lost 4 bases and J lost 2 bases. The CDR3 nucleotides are TGCGCCAGCAGCGACCGGACAGGGGCCCCCTACGAGCAGTACTTC. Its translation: CASSDRTGAPYEQYF. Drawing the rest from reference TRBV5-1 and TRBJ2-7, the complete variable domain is KAGVTQTPRYLIKTRGQQVTLSCSPISGHRSVSWYQQTPGQGLQFLFEYFSETQRNKGNFPGRFSGRQFSNSRSEMNVSTLELGDSALYLCASSDRTGAPYEQYFGPGTRLTVT.

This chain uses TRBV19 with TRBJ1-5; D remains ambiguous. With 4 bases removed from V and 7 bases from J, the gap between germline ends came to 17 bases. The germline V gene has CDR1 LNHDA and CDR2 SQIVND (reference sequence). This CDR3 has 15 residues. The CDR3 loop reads CASSSGPGSGQPQHF. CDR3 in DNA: TGTGCCAGTAGTAGCGGACCGGGGAGTGGCCAGCCCCAGCATTTT.

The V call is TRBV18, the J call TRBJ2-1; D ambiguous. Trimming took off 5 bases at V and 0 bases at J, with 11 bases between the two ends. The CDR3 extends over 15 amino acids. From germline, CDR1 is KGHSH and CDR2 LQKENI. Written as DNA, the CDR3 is TGTGCCAGCTCATCGACAATAAGCTCCTACAATGAGCAGTTCTTC. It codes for CASSSTISSYNEQFF.

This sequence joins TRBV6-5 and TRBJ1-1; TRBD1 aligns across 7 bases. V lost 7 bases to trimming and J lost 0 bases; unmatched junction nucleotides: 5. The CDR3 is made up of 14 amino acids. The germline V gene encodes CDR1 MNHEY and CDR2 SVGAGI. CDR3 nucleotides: TGTGCCAGCACCGAGGGACAGATGAACACTGAAGCTTTCTTT. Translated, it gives CASTEGQMNTEAFF.

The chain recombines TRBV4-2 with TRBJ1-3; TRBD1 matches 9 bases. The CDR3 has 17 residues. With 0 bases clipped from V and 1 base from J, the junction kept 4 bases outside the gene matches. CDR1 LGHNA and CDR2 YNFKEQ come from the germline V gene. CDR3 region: CASSQEGQGLSGNTIYF. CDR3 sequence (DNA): TGTGCCAGCAGCCAAGAGGGACAGGGACTATCTGGAAACACCATATATTTT.

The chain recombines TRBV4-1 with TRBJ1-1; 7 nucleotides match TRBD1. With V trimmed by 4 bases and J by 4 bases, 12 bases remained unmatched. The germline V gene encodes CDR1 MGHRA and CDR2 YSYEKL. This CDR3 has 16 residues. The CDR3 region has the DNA TGCGCCAGCAGCCGCGCCGGGACAGAAAGGAGCACTGAAGCTTTCTTT. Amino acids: CASSRAGTERSTEAFF.

CDR3 sequence (DNA): TGTGCCACCAGCAGAGATAAAATTCCCTTTAATGAGCAGTTCTTC. Its translation: CATSRDKIPFNEQFF. J is TRBJ2-1 and V is TRBV15; D gene ambiguous. Germline CDR1 is LNHNV and CDR2 is YYDKDF (reference sequence). The V end lost 0 bases, the J end lost 7 bases, and 13 bases lay between the germline ends. There are 15 residues in the CDR3.

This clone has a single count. The CDR3 sequence is CASSVPITERGEQFF. For the CDR3, the DNA is TGCGCCAGCAGCGTTCCCATAACCGAGCGGGGTGAGCAGTTCTTC. The V and J genes are TRBV4-1 and TRBJ2-1; 7 bases align to TRBD2. Germline CDR1 and CDR2: MGHRA and YSYEKL. The junction had 13 bases not matched to a gene; V was cut back by 5 bases and J by 9 bases. The CDR3 loop spans 15 amino acids.

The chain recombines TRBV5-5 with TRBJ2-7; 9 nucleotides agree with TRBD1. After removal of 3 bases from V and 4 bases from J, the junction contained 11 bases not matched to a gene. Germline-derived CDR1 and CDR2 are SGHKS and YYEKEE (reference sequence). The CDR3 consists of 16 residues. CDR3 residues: CASSYKIQGAGYEQYF. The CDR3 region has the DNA TGTGCCAGCAGCTATAAAATACAGGGGGCGGGATACGAGCAGTACTTC.

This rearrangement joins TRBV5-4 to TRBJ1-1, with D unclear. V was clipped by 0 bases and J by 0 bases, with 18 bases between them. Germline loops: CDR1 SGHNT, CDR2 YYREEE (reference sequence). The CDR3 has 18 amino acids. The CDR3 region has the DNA TGTGCCAGCAGCTTGGATCTGGGGAGGAAGGCCATGAACACTGAAGCTTTCTTT. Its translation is CASSLDLGRKAMNTEAFF.

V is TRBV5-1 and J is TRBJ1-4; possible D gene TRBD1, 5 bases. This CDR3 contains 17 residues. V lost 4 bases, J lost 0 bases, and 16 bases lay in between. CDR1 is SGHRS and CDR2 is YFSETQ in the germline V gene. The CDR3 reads CASSRRVGGATNEKLFF. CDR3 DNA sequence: TGCGCCAGCAGCCGCAGAGTCGGGGGAGCAACTAATGAAAAACTGTTTTTT.

The CDR3 here is CASSLDREGGYTF. The CDR3 nucleotides read TGTGCCAGCAGTTTGGACAGGGAAGGCGGCTACACCTTC. This rearrangement joins TRBV2 to TRBJ1-2; 8 nucleotides agree with TRBD1. Germline V gene sequence: CDR1 SNHLY, CDR2 FYNNEI. V was pared by 5 bases and J by 8 bases, with 7 bases of the junction left unmatched. The CDR3 length is 13 residues.

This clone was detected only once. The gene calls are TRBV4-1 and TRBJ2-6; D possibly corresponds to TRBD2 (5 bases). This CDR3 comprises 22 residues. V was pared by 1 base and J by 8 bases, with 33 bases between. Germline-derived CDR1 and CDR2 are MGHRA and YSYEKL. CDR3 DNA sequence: TGCGCCAGCAGCCAAGTAATCGGCGGGTATTCACTTCGGACTCTGGGGACCAACGTCCTGACTTTC. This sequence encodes CASSQVIGGYSLRTLGTNVLTF.